Below, 8 T cell receptor beta chains from the same sample are listed, as sequenced in a study of blood T cell repertoires in COVID-19. Assay used: immunoSEQ multiplex PCR; TCRdb lists only in-frame clones, some missing. Counted here are under 200,000 clones, around 82% occurring once; the ten biggest clones make up about 2.6%. Sequencing was carried out using peripheral blood. These receptors were obtained from a human donor with acute or convalescent COVID-19. The donor label of this sample is uncertain.

The chain joins TRBV7-8 to TRBJ1-6; maybe TRBD1 (5 bases). This CDR3 is built from 13 residues. V was pared by 0 bases and J by 10 bases, with 7 bases between. Germline CDR1 SGHVS, CDR2 FQNEAQ. The DNA for the CDR3 is TGTGCCAGCAGCTTAGCCCAGGGATCACCCCTCCACTTT. This translates into CASSLAQGSPLHF.

This sequence joins TRBV5-1 and TRBJ2-2, with 12 bases fitting TRBD2. Trimming cost V 0 bases and J 2 bases; bases outside gene matches: 8. The germline gives CDR1 SGHRS, CDR2 YFSETQ. This CDR3 region has 19 residues. CDR3 sequence reads: CASSLALAGGKGNTGELFF. The CDR3 DNA follows: TGCGCCAGCAGCTTGGCTCTAGCGGGAGGGAAAGGAAACACCGGGGAGCTGTTTTTT.

V and J are TRBV14 and TRBJ2-7; D remains ambiguous. Looked up from germline, CDR1 is SGHDN and CDR2 is FVKESK. Trimming removed 0 bases at V and 5 bases at J, with 11 bases between. This CDR3 is built from 14 residues. The CDR3 sequence: CASSQDFDTHEQYF. CDR3 nucleotide sequence: TGTGCCAGCAGCCAAGACTTCGACACTCACGAGCAGTACTTC.

This clone was detected only a few times. The chain links TRBV7-2 to TRBJ1-2, with TRBD1 identical over 7 bases. After removal of 1 base from V and 4 bases from J, the junction contained 6 bases not matched to a gene. The CDR3 contains 15 residues. Germline CDR1 SGHTA, CDR2 FQGNSA. CDR3 DNA sequence: TGTGCCAGCAGCTTAGAAACAGGGGAGAGCTATGGCTACACCTTC. Residues: CASSLETGESYGYTF. Full variable domain (rest looked up from reference TRBV7-2 and TRBJ1-2): GAGVSQSPSNKVTEKGKDVELRCDPISGHTALYWYRQSLGQGLEFLIYFQGNSAPDKSGLPSDRFSAERTGGSVSTLTIQRTQQEDSAVYLCASSLETGESYGYTFGSGTRLTVV.

The chain is built from TRBV19 and TRBJ1-4; TRBD1 matches at 9 bases. CDR1 is LNHDA, CDR2 SQIVND, per germline (reference sequence). V trimming: 3 bases; J trimming: 5 bases; junction bases outside the gene matches: 4. This CDR3 spans 15 amino acids. CDR3 sequence reads: CASSMKGQGNEKLFF. Written as DNA, the CDR3 is TGTGCCAGTAGTATGAAAGGACAGGGGAATGAAAAACTGTTTTTT.

V is TRBV5-1 and J is TRBJ2-3; 10 bases match TRBD2. Per germline, CDR1 SGHRS and CDR2 YFSETQ. The junction had 8 bases not matched to a gene; V was cut back by 4 bases and J by 6 bases. The CDR3 loop spans 15 amino acids. DNA of the CDR3: TGCGCCAGCAGCCCCGACCTAGCGGGGGTTGATACGCAGTATTTT. Protein product: CASSPDLAGVDTQYF.

The V call is TRBV4-1, the J call TRBJ2-1, with TRBD2 as a possible D gene (5 bases). V lost 0 bases and J lost 11, with 11 bases in between. Germline loops: CDR1 MGHRA, CDR2 YSYEKL. This CDR3 region has 13 residues. As DNA, the CDR3 is TGCGCCAGCAGCCAAGATCTAGCCCAGAAGCAGTTCTTC. Residues: CASSQDLAQKQFF.

V usage is TRBV27 and J usage is TRBJ2-5; the D is unclear. The V and J ends lost 5 bases and 3 bases respectively, with 22 bases between them. CDR1 and CDR2 from the germline V gene are MNHEY and SMNVEV (reference sequence). This CDR3 contains 17 residues. Here the CDR3 DNA reads TGTGCCAGCAGTCCCCATTTGAGGTCCCGTGAGAAAGAGACCCAGTACTTC. As protein: CASSPHLRSREKETQYF.